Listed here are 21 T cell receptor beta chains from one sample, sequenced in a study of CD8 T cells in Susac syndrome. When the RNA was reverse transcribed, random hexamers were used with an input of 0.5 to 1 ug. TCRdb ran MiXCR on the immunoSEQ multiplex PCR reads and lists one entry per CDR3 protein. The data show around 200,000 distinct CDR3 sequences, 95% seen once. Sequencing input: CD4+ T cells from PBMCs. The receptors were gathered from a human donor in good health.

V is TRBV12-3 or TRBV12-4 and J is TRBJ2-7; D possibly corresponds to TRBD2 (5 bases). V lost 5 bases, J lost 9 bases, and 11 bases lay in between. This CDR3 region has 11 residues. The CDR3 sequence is CASSAGESQYV. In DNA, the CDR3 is TGTGCCAGCAGTGCCGGGGAGTCGCAGTACGTC.

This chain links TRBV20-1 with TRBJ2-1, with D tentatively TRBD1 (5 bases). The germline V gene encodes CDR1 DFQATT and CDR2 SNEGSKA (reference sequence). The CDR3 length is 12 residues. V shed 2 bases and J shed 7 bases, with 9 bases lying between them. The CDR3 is CSARRRENEQFF. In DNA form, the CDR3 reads TGCAGTGCTAGACGCAGGGAAAATGAGCAGTTCTTC.

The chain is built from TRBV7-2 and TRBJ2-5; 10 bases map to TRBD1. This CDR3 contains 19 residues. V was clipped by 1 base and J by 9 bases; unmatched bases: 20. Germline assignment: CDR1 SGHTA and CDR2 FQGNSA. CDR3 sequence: CASSLEGDRGPGVGSAQYF. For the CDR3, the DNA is TGTGCCAGCAGCTTAGAGGGAGACAGGGGGCCGGGGGTAGGTTCGGCCCAGTACTTC.

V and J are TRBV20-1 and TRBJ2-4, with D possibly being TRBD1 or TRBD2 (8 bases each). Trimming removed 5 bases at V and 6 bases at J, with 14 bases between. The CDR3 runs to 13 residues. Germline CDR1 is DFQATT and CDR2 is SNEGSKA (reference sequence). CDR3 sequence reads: CSARSGTGNIQYF. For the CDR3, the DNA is TGCAGTGCTCGTAGCGGGACAGGAAACATTCAGTACTTC.

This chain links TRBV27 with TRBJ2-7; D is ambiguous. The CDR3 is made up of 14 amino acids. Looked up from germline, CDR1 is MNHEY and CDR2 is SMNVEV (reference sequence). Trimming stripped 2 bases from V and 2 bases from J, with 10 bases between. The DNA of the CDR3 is TGTGCCAGCAGTTTAACTCCCCGGGCCTACGAGCAGTACGTC. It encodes CASSLTPRAYEQYV.

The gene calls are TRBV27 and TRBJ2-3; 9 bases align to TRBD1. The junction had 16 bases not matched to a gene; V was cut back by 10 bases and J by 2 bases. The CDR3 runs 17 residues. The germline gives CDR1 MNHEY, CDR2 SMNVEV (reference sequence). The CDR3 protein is CATQPYLGQGTTDTQYF. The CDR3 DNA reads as TGTGCCACTCAACCGTACCTAGGACAGGGGACCACAGATACGCAGTATTTT.

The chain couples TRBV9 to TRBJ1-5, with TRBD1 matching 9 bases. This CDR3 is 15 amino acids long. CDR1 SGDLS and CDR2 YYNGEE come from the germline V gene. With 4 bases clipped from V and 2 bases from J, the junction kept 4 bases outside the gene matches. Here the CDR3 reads CASSRGQGGNQPQHF. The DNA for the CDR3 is TGTGCCAGCAGCCGGGGACAGGGTGGCAATCAGCCCCAGCATTTT.

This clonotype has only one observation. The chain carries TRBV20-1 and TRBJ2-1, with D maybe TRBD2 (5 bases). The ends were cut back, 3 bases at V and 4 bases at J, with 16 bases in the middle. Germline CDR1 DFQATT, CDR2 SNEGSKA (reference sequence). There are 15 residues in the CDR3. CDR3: CSARGSRGSYNEQFF. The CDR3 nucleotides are TGCAGTGCTAGGGGCAGTCGGGGTTCGTACAATGAGCAGTTCTTC.

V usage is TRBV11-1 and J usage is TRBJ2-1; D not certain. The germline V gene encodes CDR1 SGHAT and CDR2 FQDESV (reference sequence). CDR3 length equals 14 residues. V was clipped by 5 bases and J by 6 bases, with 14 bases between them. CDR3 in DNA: TGTGCCAGCAGCCGCAGTTGGGCGGCCAATGAGCAGTTCTTC. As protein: CASSRSWAANEQFF.

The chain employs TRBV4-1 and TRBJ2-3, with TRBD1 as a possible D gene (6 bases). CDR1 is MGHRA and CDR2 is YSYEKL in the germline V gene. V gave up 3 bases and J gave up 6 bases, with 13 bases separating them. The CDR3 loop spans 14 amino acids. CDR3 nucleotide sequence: TGCGCCAGCAGCCATGGCAGGGGATCCGATACGCAGTATTTT. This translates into CASSHGRGSDTQYF.

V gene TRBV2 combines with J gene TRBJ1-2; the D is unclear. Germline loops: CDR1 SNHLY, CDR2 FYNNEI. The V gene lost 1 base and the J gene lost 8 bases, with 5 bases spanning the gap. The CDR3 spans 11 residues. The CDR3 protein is CASSEEAGYTF. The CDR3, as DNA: TGTGCCAGCAGTGAAGAAGCCGGCTACACCTTC.

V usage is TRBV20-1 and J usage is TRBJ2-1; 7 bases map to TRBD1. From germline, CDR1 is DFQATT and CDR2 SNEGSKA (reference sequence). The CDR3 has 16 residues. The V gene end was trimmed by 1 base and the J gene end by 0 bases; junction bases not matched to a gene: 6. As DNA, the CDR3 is TGCAGTGCTAGAGGGACGACAGGGCGCTCCTACAATGAGCAGTTCTTC. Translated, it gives CSARGTTGRSYNEQFF.

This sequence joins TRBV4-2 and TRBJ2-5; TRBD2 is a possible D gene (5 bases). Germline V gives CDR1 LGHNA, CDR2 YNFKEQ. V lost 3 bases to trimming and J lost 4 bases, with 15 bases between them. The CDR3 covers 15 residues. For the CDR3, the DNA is TGTGCCAGCAGCCAGGCTACGGGGTCCTCAGAGACCCAGTACTTC. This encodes CASSQATGSSETQYF.

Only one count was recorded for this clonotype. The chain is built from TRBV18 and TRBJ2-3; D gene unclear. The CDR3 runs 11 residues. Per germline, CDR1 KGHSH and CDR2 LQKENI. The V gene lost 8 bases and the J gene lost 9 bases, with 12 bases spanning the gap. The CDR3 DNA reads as TGTGCCAGCCACTCCGGCGAAACGCAGTATTTT. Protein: CASHSGETQYF.

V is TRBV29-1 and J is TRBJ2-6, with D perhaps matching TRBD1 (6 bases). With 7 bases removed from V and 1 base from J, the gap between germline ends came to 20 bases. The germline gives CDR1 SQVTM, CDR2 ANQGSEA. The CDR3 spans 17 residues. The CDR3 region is CSASRPGAMSGANVLTF. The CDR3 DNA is TGCAGCGCCTCACGCCCAGGGGCTATGTCTGGGGCCAACGTCCTGACTTTC.

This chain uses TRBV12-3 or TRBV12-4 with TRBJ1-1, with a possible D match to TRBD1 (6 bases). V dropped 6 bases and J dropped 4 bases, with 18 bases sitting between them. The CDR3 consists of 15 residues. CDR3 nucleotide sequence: TGTGCCAGCAGCCTCGCATTTGGGGGCGCCACTGAAGCTTTCTTT. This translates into CASSLAFGGATEAFF.

The CDR3 loop is CASSQGTGRLDGYTF. The CDR3 DNA sequence: TGTGCCAGCAGCCAAGGGACAGGGCGGTTAGATGGCTACACCTTC. This chain uses TRBV3-1 with TRBJ1-2; TRBD1 matches 8 bases. CDR1 and CDR2 (germline): LGHDT, YNNKEL (reference sequence). CDR3 length: 15 residues. The V segment lost 1 base and the J segment 6 bases; nucleotides outside the gene matches: 7. Complete variable domain (other parts from reference TRBV3-1 and TRBJ1-2): DTAVSQTPKYLVTQMGNDKSIKCEQNLGHDTMYWYKQDSKKFLKIMFSYNNKELIINETVPNRFSPKSPDKAHLNLHINSLELGDSAVYFCASSQGTGRLDGYTFGSGTRLTVV.

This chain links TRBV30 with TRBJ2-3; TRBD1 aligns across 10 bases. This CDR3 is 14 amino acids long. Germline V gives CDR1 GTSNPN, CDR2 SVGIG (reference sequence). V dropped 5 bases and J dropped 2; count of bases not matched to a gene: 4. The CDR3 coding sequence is TGTGCCTGGGGGACAGGGGTGACCACAGATACGCAGTATTTT. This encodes CAWGTGVTTDTQYF.

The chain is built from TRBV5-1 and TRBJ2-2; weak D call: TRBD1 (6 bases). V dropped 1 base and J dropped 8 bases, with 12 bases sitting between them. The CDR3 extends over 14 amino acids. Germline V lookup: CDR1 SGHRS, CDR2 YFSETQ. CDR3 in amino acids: CASSLKFGTGELFF. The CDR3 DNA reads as TGCGCCAGCAGCTTGAAATTTGGGACAGGGGAGCTGTTTTTT. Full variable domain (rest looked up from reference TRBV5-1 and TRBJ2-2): KAGVTQTPRYLIKTRGQQVTLSCSPISGHRSVSWYQQTPGQGLQFLFEYFSETQRNKGNFPGRFSGRQFSNSRSEMNVSTLELGDSALYLCASSLKFGTGELFFGEGSRLTVL.

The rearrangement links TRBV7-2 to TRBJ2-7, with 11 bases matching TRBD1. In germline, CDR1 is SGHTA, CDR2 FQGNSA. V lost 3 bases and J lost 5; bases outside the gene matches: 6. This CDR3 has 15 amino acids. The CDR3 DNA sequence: TGTGCCAGCAGCTTCCGGGACAGGGGGATAAACGAGCAGTACTTC. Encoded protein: CASSFRDRGINEQYF.

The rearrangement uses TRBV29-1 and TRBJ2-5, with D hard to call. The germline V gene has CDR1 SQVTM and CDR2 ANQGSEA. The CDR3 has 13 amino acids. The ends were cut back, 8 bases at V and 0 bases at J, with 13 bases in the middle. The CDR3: CSQSRTNQETQYF. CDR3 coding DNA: TGCAGCCAGTCGAGAACTAACCAAGAGACCCAGTACTTC.